This passage covers 19 T cell receptor beta chains from one sample sequenced in a study of shared T cell receptors in the human thymus. Profiling relied on immunoSEQ multiplex PCR, and the TCRdb table lists in-frame clones only, not all of them. This sample has fewer than 700,000 clones, with around 87% found just once. The data were also submitted as part of a second study, on human thymus T cells.

Sequencing used thymocytes. Receptor source: a boy under three years old with a congenital heart defect.

In its sample, this clone was seen a few times. In DNA form, the CDR3 reads TGTGCCTGGAGTTCTCGGACTAGCGGGAGTAGGTTACGATACGAGCAGTACTTC. Translated, it gives CAWSSRTSGSRLRYEQYF. This rearrangement joins TRBV30 to TRBJ2-7; 13 nucleotides agree with TRBD2. V was clipped by 2 bases and J by 4 bases; unmatched bases: 14. CDR3 size: 18 residues. Germline loops: CDR1 GTSNPN, CDR2 SVGIG (reference sequence).

V and J are TRBV30 and TRBJ2-5; 8 bases agree with TRBD2. The end of the DNA fits TRBJ2-7 better, so the J call may be wrong. Germline lookup yields CDR1 GTSNPN and CDR2 SVGIG (reference sequence). This CDR3 region has 13 residues. CDR3 protein: CAWDLSGSSEQYF. CDR3 in DNA: TGTGCCTGGGACCTGAGCGGGAGTAGCGAGCAGTACTTC.

The chain recombines TRBV27 with TRBJ2-2, with 14 bases lining up with TRBD2. Germline V lookup: CDR1 MNHEY, CDR2 SMNVEV (reference sequence). This CDR3 spans 17 amino acids. The V segment lost 7 bases and the J segment 6 bases; nucleotides outside the gene matches: 10. The chain's CDR3 is CASTHPGLAGDAGELFF. DNA of the CDR3: TGTGCCAGCACTCACCCGGGACTAGCGGGAGACGCCGGGGAGCTGTTTTTT.

The genes are TRBV9 and TRBJ2-3; weak D call: TRBD2 (6 bases). This CDR3 is built from 16 residues. Germline loops: CDR1 SGDLS, CDR2 YYNGEE. V lost 4 bases, J lost 2 bases, and 17 bases lay in between. CDR3 sequence reads: CASSPHRRGTTDTQYF. In DNA, the CDR3 is TGTGCCAGCAGCCCTCACCGGCGCGGGACCACAGATACGCAGTATTTT. Looking up the rest from reference TRBV9 and TRBJ2-3 gives the full variable domain: DSGVTQTPKHLITATGQRVTLRCSPRSGDLSVYWYQQSLDQGLQFLIQYYNGEERAKGNILERFSAQQFPDLHSELNLSSLELGDSALYFCASSPHRRGTTDTQYFGPGTRLTVL.

The rearrangement uses TRBV30 and TRBJ1-4; D may be TRBD1 (6 bases). The CDR3 sequence is 14 residues long. CDR1 is GTSNPN, CDR2 SVGIG, per germline (reference sequence). V lost 1 base and J lost 8, with 14 bases in between. The CDR3 spells CAWSDRVLQEKLFF. Here the CDR3 DNA reads TGTGCCTGGAGTGACAGGGTTCTCCAAGAAAAACTGTTTTTT.

The chain combines TRBV5-6 with TRBJ2-1; no reliable D call. The length of the CDR3 is 14 residues. CDR1 SGHDT and CDR2 YYEEEE come from the germline V gene. V was shortened by 0 bases and J by 0 bases, with 4 bases between the two germline ends. Here the CDR3 DNA reads TGTGCCAGCAGCTTGGTTAGCTCCTACAATGAGCAGTTCTTC. This sequence encodes CASSLVSSYNEQFF.

In its sample, this clone was seen once. This sequence joins TRBV7-9 and TRBJ2-1; 8 bases match TRBD1. The CDR3 runs 15 residues. Per germline, CDR1 SEHNR and CDR2 FQNEAQ (reference sequence). V trimming: 2 bases; J trimming: 7 bases; junction bases outside the gene matches: 7. The CDR3 here is CASSLRQGAYNEQFF. CDR3 sequence (DNA): TGTGCCAGCAGCTTACGCCAGGGGGCGTATAATGAGCAGTTCTTC.

J is TRBJ2-1 and V is TRBV29-1, with 7 bases lining up with TRBD2. The junction had 11 bases not matched to a gene; V was cut back by 6 bases and J by 9 bases. From germline, CDR1 is SQVTM and CDR2 ANQGSEA. The CDR3 length is 13 residues. DNA for the CDR3: TGCAGCGTCCTCATTGTCCGCGGGAGTGAGCAGTTCTTC. Translation: CSVLIVRGSEQFF.

In its sample, this clone was seen a few times. V and J are TRBV15 and TRBJ2-3, with D hard to call. Trimming removed 0 bases from V and 2 bases from J, with 15 bases in between. CDR3 size: 17 residues. Germline V gene lookup returns CDR1 LNHNV and CDR2 YYDKDF (reference sequence). The CDR3 protein is CATSRDPTEKNTDTQYF. CDR3 in DNA: TGTGCCACCAGCAGAGATCCCACCGAGAAAAACACAGATACGCAGTATTTT.

The V gene is TRBV27, the J gene TRBJ1-3; D remains ambiguous. Trimming removed 5 bases from V and 0 bases from J, with 20 bases in between. The CDR3 is made up of 18 amino acids. Germline CDR1 and CDR2: MNHEY and SMNVEV (reference sequence). The CDR3 bases are TGTGCCAGCAGTCCGTCCCATCTCACATCCCGCTCTGGAAACACCATATATTTT. Amino acid sequence: CASSPSHLTSRSGNTIYF.

The chain couples TRBV6-5 to TRBJ2-5; weak D call: TRBD2 (6 bases). The CDR3 is made up of 14 amino acids. Trimming took off 2 bases at V and 4 bases at J, with 11 bases between the two ends. CDR1 is MNHEY, CDR2 SVGAGI, per germline. CDR3 in DNA: TGTGCCAGCAGTTACCTTCCCGGGAGAGAGACCCAGTACTTC. Protein sequence: CASSYLPGRETQYF.

This sequence joins TRBV30 and TRBJ2-4; 8 bases agree with TRBD2. Germline CDR1 reads GTSNPN; CDR2 reads SVGIG (reference sequence). V gave up 2 bases and J gave up 8 bases; unmatched junction bases: 17. The CDR3 is made up of 17 amino acids. The CDR3 loop is CAWSQSQPSGSQDIQYF. In nucleotides, the CDR3 is TGTGCCTGGAGTCAGAGCCAGCCAAGCGGGAGTCAAGACATTCAGTACTTC.

This sequence joins TRBV11-3 and TRBJ2-1, with TRBD2 identical over 7 bases. Germline CDR1 and CDR2: SGHNT and YENEEA. V lost 1 base and J lost 3; bases outside the gene matches: 3. The CDR3 is made up of 15 amino acids. The CDR3 here is CASSLGGSNYNEQFF. CDR3 DNA sequence: TGTGCCAGCAGCTTAGGCGGGAGTAACTACAATGAGCAGTTCTTC.

J is TRBJ2-2 and V is TRBV5-1; tentative D call: TRBD2 (6 bases). The germline V gene has CDR1 SGHRS and CDR2 YFSETQ. The germline V and J ends were trimmed by 2 bases and 1 base, with 12 bases remaining between them. This CDR3 comprises 16 residues. In nucleotides, the CDR3 is TGCGCCAGCAGCTTAAGGCAGGGAGGGAACACCGGGGAGCTGTTTTTT. It encodes CASSLRQGGNTGELFF.

The V and J genes are TRBV5-1 and TRBJ2-5; D possibly corresponds to TRBD1 (8 bases). V was clipped by 0 bases and J by 10 bases, with 37 bases between them. Germline assignment: CDR1 SGHRS and CDR2 YFSETQ. The CDR3 has 21 residues. This chain's CDR3 is CASSLGWVPGQERELFGFQYF. In nucleotides, the CDR3 is TGCGCCAGCAGCTTGGGGTGGGTCCCGGGACAGGAGCGGGAATTATTTGGCTTCCAGTACTTC.

This clone is a singleton in its sample. This chain links TRBV9 with TRBJ2-3; 13 positions agree with TRBD2. Trimming took 4 bases from V and 9 from J; bases not matched to a gene: 14. Germline values: CDR1 SGDLS, CDR2 YYNGEE. This CDR3 region has 17 residues. The CDR3 protein is CASSPAGTSGNGGTQYF. CDR3 bases: TGTGCCAGCAGCCCCGCCGGGACTAGCGGGAATGGTGGCACGCAGTATTTT.

The table lists this clone with a count of one. The gene calls are TRBV27 and TRBJ2-1; 12 bases map to TRBD2. V lost 5 bases and J lost 6; bases outside the gene matches: 14. The CDR3 has 18 amino acids. Germline-derived CDR1 and CDR2 are MNHEY and SMNVEV (reference sequence). The CDR3 nucleotides are TGTGCCAGCAGTCGATCGGGACTAGCGGGCAGTTCGTGCAATGAGCAGTTCTTC. Its translation: CASSRSGLAGSSCNEQFF.

The chain links TRBV7-2 to TRBJ2-1; D unclear. V shed 5 bases and J shed 4 bases, with 3 bases lying between them. The CDR3 runs to 11 residues. Germline CDR1 and CDR2: SGHTA and FQGNSA. The chain's CDR3 is CASSPYNEQFF. DNA for the CDR3: TGTGCCAGCAGCCCATACAATGAGCAGTTCTTC.

The chain is built from TRBV11-2 and TRBJ1-2; the match to TRBD1 covers 8 bases. The V gene's germline CDR1 is SGHAT and CDR2 FQNNGV. The V segment lost 5 bases and the J segment 7 bases; nucleotides outside the gene matches: 15. The CDR3 runs to 16 residues. CDR3 protein: CASSPRSGQAGVGYTF. The CDR3 DNA is TGTGCCAGCAGCCCGAGGTCGGGACAGGCGGGGGTTGGCTACACCTTC.